Following are 18 T cell receptor beta chains from one sample sequenced in a study of CD8+CD57+ T cells in acquired aplastic anemia. Those patients picked for sequencing had displayed CD8+CD57+ cell expansion on flow cytometry. Genomic DNA constituted the template upon which TCR beta VDJ and CDR3 profiling was performed. MiXCR, run by TCRdb on the reads, gives a single entry per CDR3 protein. This table has roughly 80,000 distinct CDR3 sequences, 60% to 75% appearing once. The sample comprised sorted CD4+, CD8+, or CD8+CD57+ T cells (not recorded which) from PBMCs. Receptor source: a human donor with aplastic anemia.

The chain employs TRBV2 and TRBJ1-6; D is possibly TRBD1 (6 bases). There are 15 residues in the CDR3. Deletions cut 4 bases from V and 6 bases from J, with 13 bases between. Germline CDR1 reads SNHLY; CDR2 reads FYNNEI. CDR3 sequence reads: CASSGLQGSNSPLHF. Here the CDR3 DNA reads TGTGCCAGCAGTGGATTACAGGGTTCTAATTCACCCCTCCACTTT.

The chain couples TRBV25-1 to TRBJ2-3, with D possibly being TRBD2 (5 bases). The germline CDR1 and CDR2 sequences are MGHDK and SYGVNS. The V end lost 3 bases, the J end lost 5 bases, and 21 bases lay between the germline ends. The CDR3 contains 17 residues. Here the CDR3 reads CASSDVYGEGRRDTQYF. DNA of the CDR3: TGTGCCAGCAGTGATGTCTACGGGGAAGGACGTAGAGATACGCAGTATTTT.

V is TRBV5-1 and J is TRBJ1-2, with 7 bases aligning to TRBD1. This CDR3 comprises 18 residues. Germline V gene lookup returns CDR1 SGHRS and CDR2 YFSETQ. The trim removed 0 bases at V and 0 bases at J, leaving 11 bases unmatched. CDR3 sequence: CASSLVARGTTSNYGYTF. The CDR3 nucleotides are TGCGCCAGCAGCTTGGTCGCCAGGGGGACAACGTCTAACTATGGCTACACCTTC.

V usage is TRBV30 and J usage is TRBJ1-1; D gene unclear. Germline CDR1 is GTSNPN and CDR2 is SVGIG (reference sequence). V was pared by 2 bases and J by 7 bases, with 11 bases between. This CDR3 region has 12 residues. In DNA form, the CDR3 reads TGTGCCTGGAGTATATCCGGGATTGAAGCTTTCTTT. Translating it yields CAWSISGIEAFF.

The chain combines TRBV11-2 with TRBJ1-6, with D possibly being TRBD1 (5 bases). From germline, CDR1 is SGHAT and CDR2 FQNNGV. The CDR3 length is 16 residues. V dropped 4 bases and J dropped 10 bases, with 20 bases sitting between them. CDR3 nucleotides: TGTGCCAGCAGCTCCAACTCGGGAACCTGGGGCTCACCCCTCCACTTT. It encodes CASSSNSGTWGSPLHF.

CDR3 sequence (DNA): TGCAGTGCTAGGGGACAGGGGGCGAATGAGCAGTTCTTC. It codes for CSARGQGANEQFF. This chain uses TRBV20-1 with TRBJ2-1, with 12 bases fitting TRBD1. CDR1 DFQATT and CDR2 SNEGSKA come from the germline V gene (reference sequence). V was clipped by 3 bases and J by 7 bases; unmatched bases: 1. The CDR3 is made up of 13 amino acids.

The chain combines TRBV12-3 or TRBV12-4 with TRBJ2-5; 9 bases match TRBD1. This CDR3 is built from 15 residues. V gave up 6 bases and J gave up 5 bases; unmatched junction bases: 10. The CDR3 sequence is CASSLTGGARETQYF. Here the CDR3 DNA reads TGTGCCAGCAGCCTCACAGGGGGCGCGAGGGAGACCCAGTACTTC.

This clonotype was detected many times. The rearrangement uses TRBV10-3 and TRBJ2-3; D is unresolved. The germline V gene has CDR1 ENHRY and CDR2 SYGVKD. This CDR3 has 14 residues. The germline V and J ends were trimmed by 2 bases and 0 bases, with 6 bases remaining between them. Written as DNA, the CDR3 is TGTGCCATCAGTGAGGTTGGAAGCACAGATACGCAGTATTTT. Translating gives CAISEVGSTDTQYF.

In its sample, this clonotype was seen a few times. V is TRBV2 and J is TRBJ1-2, with 9 nucleotides matching TRBD1. CDR1 is SNHLY and CDR2 is FYNNEI in the germline V gene. Trimming at V came to 6 bases and at J to 3 bases, leaving 8 bases not matched to a gene. This CDR3 contains 15 residues. CDR3 region: CASSETGGMDYGYTF. CDR3 sequence (DNA): TGTGCCAGCAGCGAGACAGGGGGAATGGACTATGGCTACACCTTC.

This clonotype has a handful of counts. This chain connects TRBV7-8 to TRBJ2-7; 8 bases fit TRBD1. This CDR3 has 13 amino acids. V gave up 5 bases and J gave up 5 bases; unmatched junction bases: 5. The germline gives CDR1 SGHVS, CDR2 FQNEAQ. The CDR3 sequence: CASSQGQGHEQYF. Written as DNA, the CDR3 is TGTGCCAGCAGCCAAGGACAGGGCCACGAGCAGTACTTC.

V gene TRBV4-2 combines with J gene TRBJ1-4; 9 positions match TRBD1. The CDR3 sequence is 16 residues long. Trimming took 1 base from V and 8 from J; bases not matched to a gene: 8. The germline CDR1 and CDR2 sequences are LGHNA and YNFKEQ. CDR3 in amino acids: CASSQAPGQGAEKLFF. The CDR3, as DNA: TGTGCCAGCAGCCAAGCCCCGGGACAGGGCGCCGAAAAACTGTTTTTT.

This chain uses TRBV2 with TRBJ2-2; 9 nucleotides align to TRBD1. Germline V lookup: CDR1 SNHLY, CDR2 FYNNEI. CDR3 size: 16 residues. With V trimmed by 6 bases and J by 4 bases, 9 bases remained unmatched. In DNA form, the CDR3 reads TGTGCCAGCAGCCTATCCCCGGACAGGGGCACCGGGGAGCTGTTTTTT. Amino acids: CASSLSPDRGTGELFF.

The chain combines TRBV7-9 with TRBJ2-7, with D hard to call. Trimming removed 1 base at V and 7 bases at J, with 11 bases between. Per germline, CDR1 SEHNR and CDR2 FQNEAQ (reference sequence). The CDR3 totals 13 residues. The CDR3 protein is CASSLVRAAEQYF. The CDR3 nucleotides read TGTGCCAGCAGCTTAGTTAGGGCCGCAGAGCAGTACTTC. The variable domain in full, completed from reference TRBV7-9 and TRBJ2-7, reads DTGVSQNPRHKITKRGQNVTFRCDPISEHNRLYWYRQTLGQGPEFLTYFQNEAQLEKSRLLSDRFSAERPKGSFSTLEIQRTEQGDSAMYLCASSLVRAAEQYFGPGTRLTVT.

In nucleotides, the CDR3 is TGTGCCACCGCACGGAGGGAAAACGGGGGTGAGCAGTTCTTC. This codes for CATARRENGGEQFF. The chain combines TRBV15 with TRBJ2-1; possibly TRBD2 for D (6 bases). V shed 8 bases and J shed 9 bases, with 20 bases lying between them. The CDR3 contains 14 residues. Looked up from germline, CDR1 is LNHNV and CDR2 is YYDKDF (reference sequence). The full variable domain, rest sourced from reference TRBV15 and TRBJ2-1, is DAMVIQNPRYQVTQFGKPVTLSCSQTLNHNVMYWYQQKSSQAPKLLFHYYDKDFNNEADTPDNFQSRRPNTSFCFLDIRSPGLGDTAMYLCATARRENGGEQFFGPGTRLTVL.

This rearrangement joins TRBV5-1 to TRBJ2-7, with D possibly matching TRBD1 (5 bases). V dropped 0 bases and J dropped 2 bases, with 9 bases sitting between them. Germline CDR1 and CDR2: SGHRS and YFSETQ. The CDR3 extends over 14 amino acids. The CDR3: CASSLVSGPYEQYF. The CDR3 DNA sequence: TGCGCCAGCAGCTTGGTTTCAGGGCCCTACGAGCAGTACTTC. Variable domain in full (rest from reference TRBV5-1 and TRBJ2-7): KAGVTQTPRYLIKTRGQQVTLSCSPISGHRSVSWYQQTPGQGLQFLFEYFSETQRNKGNFPGRFSGRQFSNSRSEMNVSTLELGDSALYLCASSLVSGPYEQYFGPGTRLTVT.

This chain joins TRBV7-2 and TRBJ1-1; no clear D. V was clipped by 4 bases and J by 1 base, with 7 bases between them. The CDR3 is 13 residues long. In germline, CDR1 is SGHTA, CDR2 FQGNSA. CDR3 region: CASSSDWNTEAFF. In nucleotides, the CDR3 is TGTGCCAGCAGCTCCGATTGGAACACTGAAGCTTTCTTT. Together with reference TRBV7-2 and TRBJ1-1, the CDR3 gives the full variable domain: GAGVSQSPSNKVTEKGKDVELRCDPISGHTALYWYRQSLGQGLEFLIYFQGNSAPDKSGLPSDRFSAERTGGSVSTLTIQRTQQEDSAVYLCASSSDWNTEAFFGQGTRLTVV.

The rearrangement uses TRBV19 and TRBJ2-1, with D maybe TRBD1 (5 bases). CDR1 is LNHDA, CDR2 SQIVND, per germline (reference sequence). CDR3 length: 14 amino acids. V was trimmed by 5 bases and J by 5 bases, leaving 13 bases between them. The CDR3 DNA reads TGTGCCAGTAGTTCATACACAGGAAACAATGAGCAGTTCTTC. Protein sequence: CASSSYTGNNEQFF.

This chain joins TRBV7-3 and TRBJ2-7, with TRBD2 identical over 8 bases. Trimming cost V 5 bases and J 3 bases; bases outside gene matches: 9. The CDR3 runs to 15 residues. The germline gives CDR1 SGHTA, CDR2 FQGTGA. Here the CDR3 reads CASSLSGDHGYEQYF. The CDR3 DNA is TGTGCCAGCAGCCTTAGCGGGGACCACGGCTACGAGCAGTACTTC.